The 17 T cell receptor beta chains presented below share a single source sample, sequenced in a study of T cells in Graves' hyperthyroidism and ophthalmopathy. The TCR beta CDR3 regions underwent amplification using RNA transcripts as the source. HTBI primers drove first-round RT-PCR of the TCR CDR3. From the multiplex PCR reads, TCRdb called clonotypes with MiXCR, one entry per CDR3 protein. The sample yields some 420,000 distinct CDR3 sequences, approximately 15% seen once. Sequencing used blood. These receptors originate from a woman under 30 with Graves' hyperthyroidism.

As for this clonotype: Since a much larger clone is just one base distant, this may be a read error. This chain uses TRBV5-6 with TRBJ2-5; tentative D call: TRBD2 (6 bases). Germline V lookup: CDR1 SGHDT, CDR2 YYEEEE. The CDR3 contains 14 residues. For the CDR3, the DNA is TGTGCCAGCAGCCCTGTGGGGGGAGGAGAGATCCAGTACTTC. This encodes CASSPVGGGEIQYF. Supplemented by reference TRBV5-6 and TRBJ2-5, the full variable domain reads DAGVTQSPTHLIKTRGQQVTLRCSPKSGHDTVSWYQQALGQGPQFIFQYYEEEERQRGNFPDRFSGHQFPNYSSELNVNALLLGDSALYLCASSPVGGGEIQYFGPGTRLLVL.

This clonotype has just a few counts. J is TRBJ2-5 and V is TRBV29-1, with 10 bases fitting TRBD2. Germline CDR1 reads SQVTM; CDR2 reads ANQGSEA. The V gene end was trimmed by 4 bases and the J gene end by 4 bases; junction bases not matched to a gene: 0. The CDR3 sequence is 12 residues long. Here the CDR3 DNA reads TGCAGCGTTGTAGCGGGAGGAGAGACCCAGTACTTC. As protein: CSVVAGGETQYF.

The genes are TRBV30 and TRBJ2-1; 15 nucleotides align to TRBD2. V gave up 5 bases and J gave up 10 bases; unmatched junction bases: 0. The CDR3 covers 12 residues. Germline CDR1 GTSNPN, CDR2 SVGIG (reference sequence). The chain's CDR3 is CAWGTSGREQFF. The CDR3 DNA reads TGTGCCTGGGGGACTAGCGGGAGGGAGCAGTTCTTC.

Ten or more counts support this clonotype. The chain carries TRBV6-2 or TRBV6-3 and TRBJ2-7, with D perhaps matching TRBD1 (6 bases). This CDR3 comprises 14 residues. The germline V gene has CDR1 MNHEY and CDR2 SVGEGT. V was cut by 7 bases and J by 4 bases, with 17 bases left in between. The CDR3 DNA reads TGTGCCAGCACCATTACAGGGTCTCGGTACGAGCAGTACTTC. Translated: CASTITGSRYEQYF.

This clonotype was seen only a few times. This rearrangement joins TRBV4-1 to TRBJ2-3, with D perhaps matching TRBD2 (5 bases). V was cut by 0 bases and J by 0 bases, with 16 bases left in between. This CDR3 has 18 residues. Germline V gives CDR1 MGHRA, CDR2 YSYEKL. The CDR3 reads CASSQDRGRAASTDTQYF. CDR3 in DNA: TGCGCCAGCAGCCAAGATCGAGGGCGAGCGGCTAGCACAGATACGCAGTATTTT.

This clonotype came up many times. The chain recombines TRBV5-6 with TRBJ2-3, with D perhaps assigned TRBD1 or TRBD2 (5 bases each). The CDR3 is made up of 14 amino acids. Germline V gene lookup returns CDR1 SGHDT and CDR2 YYEEEE. The V end lost 1 base, the J end lost 4 bases, and 10 bases lay between the germline ends. The CDR3 spells CASSLRGGPDTQYF. As DNA, the CDR3 is TGTGCCAGCAGCTTGCGTGGGGGTCCAGATACGCAGTATTTT.

The chain joins TRBV4-1 to TRBJ2-5; D may be TRBD1 (6 bases). Per germline, CDR1 MGHRA and CDR2 YSYEKL. CDR3 length: 14 amino acids. V was clipped by 3 bases and J by 4 bases, with 12 bases between them. CDR3 residues: CASSHTGFGETQYF. In DNA form, the CDR3 reads TGCGCCAGCAGCCACACAGGGTTCGGAGAGACCCAGTACTTC.

This clonotype has at least ten counts. The chain employs TRBV12-3 or TRBV12-4 and TRBJ2-1; tentatively, D is TRBD2 (6 bases). The CDR3 extends over 14 amino acids. Trimming took 8 bases from V and 7 from J, leaving 18 bases between them. For the CDR3, the DNA is TGTGCCAGCTCACGGGGGACCCCCTGGAATGAGCAGTTCTTC. Protein sequence: CASSRGTPWNEQFF.

Comment on this clonotype: Possible read error: a much larger clone is one base away. V gene TRBV7-9 combines with J gene TRBJ2-7, with D perhaps given as TRBD1 or TRBD2 (5 bases each). The germline V gene has CDR1 SEHNR and CDR2 FQNEAQ (reference sequence). The CDR3 contains 15 residues. With 3 bases removed from V and 5 bases from J, the gap between germline ends came to 17 bases. The CDR3 sequence: CASSFLVGTMDEQYF. The CDR3 DNA reads as TGTGCCAGCAGCTTCTTGGTCGGGACGATGGACGAGCAGTACTTC.

V and J are TRBV2 and TRBJ2-2, with 7 bases lining up with TRBD2. J gave up 1 base and V 3 bases, and 5 bases lay outside the gene matches. Per germline, CDR1 SNHLY and CDR2 FYNNEI. The CDR3 length is 16 residues. In nucleotides, the CDR3 is TGTGCCAGCAGTGAGGGGCTAGCGGTGAACACCGGGGAGCTGTTTTTT. The encoded protein is CASSEGLAVNTGELFF.

This sequence joins TRBV28 and TRBJ2-7; 13 positions match TRBD2. V lost 6 bases to trimming and J lost 7 bases; unmatched junction nucleotides: 3. The germline V gene has CDR1 MDHEN and CDR2 SYDVKM. CDR3 size: 13 residues. CDR3 bases: TGTGCCAGCAGGAGGACTAGCGGGAGTGAGCAGTACTTC. Its protein product is CASRRTSGSEQYF.

Ten or more counts support this clonotype. The CDR3, as DNA: TGTGCCAGCAGGGGCGGTAACTCCTACGAGCAGTACTTC. Translated: CASRGGNSYEQYF. The J gene is TRBJ2-7, the V gene TRBV27, with D unresolved. The V and J ends lost 6 bases and 0 bases respectively, with 9 bases between them. This CDR3 contains 13 residues. Germline loops: CDR1 MNHEY, CDR2 SMNVEV (reference sequence).

This clonotype came up many times. The CDR3 region is CATSDFRRLINSYNEQFF. The CDR3 coding sequence is TGTGCCACCAGTGATTTCCGAAGACTGATAAACTCCTACAATGAGCAGTTCTTC. This rearrangement joins TRBV24-1 to TRBJ2-1; D gene ambiguous. Trimming removed 1 base at V and 0 bases at J, with 15 bases between. The CDR3 is 18 amino acids. Germline assignment: CDR1 KGHDR and CDR2 SFDVKD.

The chain employs TRBV13 and TRBJ1-1; no firm D call. This CDR3 has 15 amino acids. Germline CDR1 and CDR2: PRHDT and FYEKMQ (reference sequence). Trimming pared 5 bases from V and 1 base from J, leaving 14 bases between. The CDR3 spells CASSTRARKNTEAFF. The CDR3 DNA sequence: TGTGCCAGCAGCACGCGGGCGAGGAAGAACACTGAAGCTTTCTTT.

This clonotype was detected ten times or more. V gene TRBV6-2 or TRBV6-3 combines with J gene TRBJ2-7; 8 positions agree with TRBD1. The CDR3 runs 12 residues. CDR1 and CDR2 from the germline V gene are MNHEY and SVGEGT. Losses at the gene ends were 6 bases for V and 6 bases for J; bases not matched to a gene: 4. CDR3 coding DNA: TGTGCCAGCAGCCACGACAGGGGCGAGCAGTACTTC. Translation gives CASSHDRGEQYF.

A note on this clonotype: A read error may produce the germline difference seen at one junction end. The V and J genes are TRBV5-1 and TRBJ1-5; D gene unclear. The germline V gene has CDR1 SGHRS and CDR2 YFSETQ. The CDR3 is 14 amino acids. The CDR3 nucleotides read TGCGCCAGCAGCCAGGACGGTACCAATCAGCCCCAGGATTTT. It specifies CASSQDGTNQPQDF.

In this sample, this clonotype turned up a few times. This rearrangement joins TRBV7-9 to TRBJ2-2; D is unclear. Germline CDR1 and CDR2: SEHNR and FQNEAQ (reference sequence). V lost 2 bases, J lost 3 bases, and 7 bases lay in between. This CDR3 is built from 14 residues. CDR3 sequence (DNA): TGTGCCAGCAGCTTAAGAAGGGACACCGGGGAGCTGTTTTTT. It is translated as CASSLRRDTGELFF.